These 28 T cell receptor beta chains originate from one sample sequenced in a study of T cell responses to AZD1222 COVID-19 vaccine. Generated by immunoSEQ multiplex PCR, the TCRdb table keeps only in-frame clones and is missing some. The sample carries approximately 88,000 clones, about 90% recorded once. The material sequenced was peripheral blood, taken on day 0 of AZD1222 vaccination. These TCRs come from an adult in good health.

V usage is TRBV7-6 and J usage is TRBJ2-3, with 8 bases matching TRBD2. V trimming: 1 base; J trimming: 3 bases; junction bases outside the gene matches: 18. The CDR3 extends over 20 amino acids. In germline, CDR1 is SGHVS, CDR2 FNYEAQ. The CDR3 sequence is CASSLESRGLVEALTDTQYF. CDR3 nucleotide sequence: TGTGCCAGCAGCTTAGAAAGCCGGGGACTAGTTGAAGCGCTAACAGATACGCAGTATTTT.

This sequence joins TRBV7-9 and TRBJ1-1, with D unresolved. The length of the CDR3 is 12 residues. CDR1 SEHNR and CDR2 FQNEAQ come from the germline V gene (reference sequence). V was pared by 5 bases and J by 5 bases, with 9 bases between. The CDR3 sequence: CASSPTGTEAFF. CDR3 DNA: TGTGCCAGCAGCCCGACGGGGACTGAAGCTTTCTTT.

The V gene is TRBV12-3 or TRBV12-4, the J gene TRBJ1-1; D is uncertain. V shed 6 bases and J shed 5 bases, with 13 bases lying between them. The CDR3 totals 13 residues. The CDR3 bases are TGTGCCAGCAGATGGAAGACACTAACTGAAGCTTTCTTT. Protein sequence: CASRWKTLTEAFF.

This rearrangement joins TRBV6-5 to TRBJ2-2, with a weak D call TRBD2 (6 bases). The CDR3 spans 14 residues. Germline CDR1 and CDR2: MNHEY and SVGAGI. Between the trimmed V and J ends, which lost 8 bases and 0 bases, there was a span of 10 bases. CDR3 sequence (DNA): TGTGCCAGCGTGGGACTGGCGAACACCGGGGAGCTGTTTTTT. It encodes CASVGLANTGELFF.

CDR3 amino acids: CSATGQTSGNTIYF. The CDR3 region has the DNA TGCAGCGCCACGGGACAGACCTCCGGAAACACCATATATTTT. The chain uses TRBV29-1 and TRBJ1-3, with 7 bases lining up with TRBD1. The CDR3 consists of 14 residues. The V gene's germline CDR1 is SQVTM and CDR2 ANQGSEA. Trimming took 7 bases from V and 4 from J; bases not matched to a gene: 10. The variable domain in full, with the rest retrieved from reference TRBV29-1 and TRBJ1-3, is SAVISQKPSRDICQRGTSLTIQCQVDSQVTMMFWYRQQPGQSLTLIATANQGSEATYESGFVIDKFPISRPNLTFSTLTVSNMSPEDSSIYLCSATGQTSGNTIYFGEGSWLTVV.

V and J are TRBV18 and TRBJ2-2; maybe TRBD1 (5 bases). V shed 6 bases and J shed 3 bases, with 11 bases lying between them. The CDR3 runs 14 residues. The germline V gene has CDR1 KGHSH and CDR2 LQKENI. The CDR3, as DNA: TGTGCCAGCTCTTGGACACAAGACACCGGGGAGCTGTTTTTT. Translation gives CASSWTQDTGELFF. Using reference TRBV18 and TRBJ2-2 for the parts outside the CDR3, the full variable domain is NAGVMQNPRHLVRRRGQEARLRCSPMKGHSHVYWYRQLPEEGLKFMVYLQKENIIDESGMPKERFSAEFPKEGPSILRIQQVVRGDSAAYFCASSWTQDTGELFFGEGSRLTVL.

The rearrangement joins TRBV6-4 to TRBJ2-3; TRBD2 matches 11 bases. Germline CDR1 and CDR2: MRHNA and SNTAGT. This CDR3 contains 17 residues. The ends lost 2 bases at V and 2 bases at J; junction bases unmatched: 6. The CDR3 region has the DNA TGTGCCAGCAGTGACCAGTATAGCGGGAGGGCCACAGATACGCAGTATTTT. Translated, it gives CASSDQYSGRATDTQYF.

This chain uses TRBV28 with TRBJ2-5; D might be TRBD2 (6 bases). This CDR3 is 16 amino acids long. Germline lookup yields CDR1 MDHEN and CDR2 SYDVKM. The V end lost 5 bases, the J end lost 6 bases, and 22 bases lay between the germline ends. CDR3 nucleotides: TGTGCCAGCAGTCCTGGCACCGGTGGGGGGTGGAAGACCCAGTACTTC. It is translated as CASSPGTGGGWKTQYF.

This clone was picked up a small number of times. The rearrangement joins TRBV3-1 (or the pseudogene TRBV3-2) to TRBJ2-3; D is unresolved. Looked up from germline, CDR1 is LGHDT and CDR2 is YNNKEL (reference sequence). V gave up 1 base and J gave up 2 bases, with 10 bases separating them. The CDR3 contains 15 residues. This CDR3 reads CASSQGQLTTDTQYF. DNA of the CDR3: TGTGCCAGCAGCCAAGGGCAGCTCACCACAGATACGCAGTATTTT.

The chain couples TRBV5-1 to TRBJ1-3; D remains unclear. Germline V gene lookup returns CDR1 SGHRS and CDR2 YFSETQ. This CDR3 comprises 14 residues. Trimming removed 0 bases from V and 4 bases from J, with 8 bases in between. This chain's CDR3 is CASSLGSQGNTIYF. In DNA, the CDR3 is TGCGCCAGCAGCTTGGGGTCACAGGGAAACACCATATATTTT.

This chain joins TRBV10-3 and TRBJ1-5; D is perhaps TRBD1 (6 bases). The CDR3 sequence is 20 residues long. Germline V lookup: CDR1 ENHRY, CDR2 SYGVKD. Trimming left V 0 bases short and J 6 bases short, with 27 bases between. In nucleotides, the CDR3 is TGTGCCATCAGTGAGTCTTTCGCTCGGGGGGCGACGGCAGCCGGTCAGCCCCAGCATTTT. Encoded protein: CAISESFARGATAAGQPQHF.

CDR3 coding DNA: TGCAGCGCTCAGCCGGGACAGGGAAACCCTGAAGCTTTCTTT. Amino acid sequence: CSAQPGQGNPEAFF. The rearrangement joins TRBV29-1 to TRBJ1-1; 9 positions agree with TRBD1. J was trimmed by 6 bases and V by 7 bases; bases with no gene match: 12. The CDR3 has 14 amino acids. Germline loops: CDR1 SQVTM, CDR2 ANQGSEA.

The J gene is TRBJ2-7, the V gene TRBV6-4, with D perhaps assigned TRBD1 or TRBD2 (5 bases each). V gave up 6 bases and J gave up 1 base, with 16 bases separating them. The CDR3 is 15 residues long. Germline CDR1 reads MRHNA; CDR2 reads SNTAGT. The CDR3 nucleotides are TGTGCCAGCAGCGAATACCAGGGACGGTCCTACGAGCAGTACTTC. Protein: CASSEYQGRSYEQYF.

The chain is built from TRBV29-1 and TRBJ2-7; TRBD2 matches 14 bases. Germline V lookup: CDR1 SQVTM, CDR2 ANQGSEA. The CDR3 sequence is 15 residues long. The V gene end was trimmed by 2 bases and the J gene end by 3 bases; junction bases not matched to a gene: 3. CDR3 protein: CSVETGTSGSYEQYF. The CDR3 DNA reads TGCAGCGTTGAAACGGGGACTAGCGGGAGCTACGAGCAGTACTTC.

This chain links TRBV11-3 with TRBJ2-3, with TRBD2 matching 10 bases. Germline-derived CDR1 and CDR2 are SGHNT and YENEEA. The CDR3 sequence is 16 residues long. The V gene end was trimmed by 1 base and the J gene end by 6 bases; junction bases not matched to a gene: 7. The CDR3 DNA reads TGTGCCAGCAGCTTAGGCCTAGCGGGAGACCTTGATACGCAGTATTTT. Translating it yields CASSLGLAGDLDTQYF.

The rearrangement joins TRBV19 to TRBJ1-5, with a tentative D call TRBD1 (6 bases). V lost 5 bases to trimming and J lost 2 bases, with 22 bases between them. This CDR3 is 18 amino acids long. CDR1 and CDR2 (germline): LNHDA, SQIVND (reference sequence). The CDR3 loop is CASSLSSGTKGRNQPQHF. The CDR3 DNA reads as TGTGCCAGTAGTCTTTCTTCAGGGACAAAAGGTCGCAATCAGCCCCAGCATTTT.

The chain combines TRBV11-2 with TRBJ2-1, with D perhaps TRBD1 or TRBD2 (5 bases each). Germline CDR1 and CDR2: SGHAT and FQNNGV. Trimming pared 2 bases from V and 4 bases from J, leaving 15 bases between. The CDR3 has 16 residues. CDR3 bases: TGTGCCAGCAGCTTAATGGGTGGTGGGGGATACAATGAGCAGTTCTTC. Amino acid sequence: CASSLMGGGGYNEQFF.

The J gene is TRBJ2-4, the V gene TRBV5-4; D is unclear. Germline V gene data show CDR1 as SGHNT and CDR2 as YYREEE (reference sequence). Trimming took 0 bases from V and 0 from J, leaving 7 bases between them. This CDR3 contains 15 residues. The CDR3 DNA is TGTGCCAGCAGCTTGGCAACGGGAGCCAAAAACATTCAGTACTTC. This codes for CASSLATGAKNIQYF.

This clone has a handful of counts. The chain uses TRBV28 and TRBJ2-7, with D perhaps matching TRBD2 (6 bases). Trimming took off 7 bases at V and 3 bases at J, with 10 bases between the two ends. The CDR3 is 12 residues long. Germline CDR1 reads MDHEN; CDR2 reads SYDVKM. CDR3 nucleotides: TGTGCCAGCAAGGCTAGCGTCTACGAGCAGTACTTC. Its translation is CASKASVYEQYF.

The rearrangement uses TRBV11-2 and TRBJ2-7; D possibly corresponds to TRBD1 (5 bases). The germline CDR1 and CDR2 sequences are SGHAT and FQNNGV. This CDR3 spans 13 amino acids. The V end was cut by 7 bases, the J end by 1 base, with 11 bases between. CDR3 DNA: TGTGCCAGCACCGTTTCAGGGTCCTACGAGCAGTACTTC. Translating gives CASTVSGSYEQYF.

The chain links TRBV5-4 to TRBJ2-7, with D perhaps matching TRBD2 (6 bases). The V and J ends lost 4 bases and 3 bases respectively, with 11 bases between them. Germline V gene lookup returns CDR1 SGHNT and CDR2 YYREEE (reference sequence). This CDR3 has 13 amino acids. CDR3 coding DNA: TGTGCCAGCAGCATCGGGAGACTCTACGAGCAGTACTTC. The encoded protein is CASSIGRLYEQYF.

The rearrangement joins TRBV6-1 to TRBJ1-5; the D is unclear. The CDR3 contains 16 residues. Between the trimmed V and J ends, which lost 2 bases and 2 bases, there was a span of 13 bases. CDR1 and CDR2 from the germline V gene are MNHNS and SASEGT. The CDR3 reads CASSESRGLGNQPQHF. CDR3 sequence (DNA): TGTGCCAGCAGTGAAAGTCGCGGCCTGGGCAATCAGCCCCAGCATTTT.

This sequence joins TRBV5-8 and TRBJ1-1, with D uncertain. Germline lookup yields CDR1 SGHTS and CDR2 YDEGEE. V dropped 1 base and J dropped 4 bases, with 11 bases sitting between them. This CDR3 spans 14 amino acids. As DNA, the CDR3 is TGTGCCAGCAGCTTGCTTCGGGGTGGCACTGAAGCTTTCTTT. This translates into CASSLLRGGTEAFF. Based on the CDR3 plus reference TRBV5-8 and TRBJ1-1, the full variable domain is EAGVTQSPTHLIKTRGQQATLRCSPISGHTSVYWYQQALGLGLQFLLWYDEGEERNRGNFPPRFSGRQFPNYSSELNVNALELEDSALYLCASSLLRGGTEAFFGQGTRLTVV.

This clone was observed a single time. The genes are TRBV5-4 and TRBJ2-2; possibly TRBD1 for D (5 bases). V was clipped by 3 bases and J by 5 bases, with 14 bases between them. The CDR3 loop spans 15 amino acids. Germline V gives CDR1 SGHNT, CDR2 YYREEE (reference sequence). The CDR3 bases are TGTGCCAGCAGCTCGCGTCTAGGGGATACCGGGGAGCTGTTTTTT. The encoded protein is CASSSRLGDTGELFF.

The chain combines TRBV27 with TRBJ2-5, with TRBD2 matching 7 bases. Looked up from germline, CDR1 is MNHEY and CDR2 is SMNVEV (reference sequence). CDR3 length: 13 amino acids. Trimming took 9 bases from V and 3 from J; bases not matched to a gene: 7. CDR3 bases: TGTGCCAGTAAAAGCGGGACCAAAGAGACCCAGTACTTC. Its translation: CASKSGTKETQYF.

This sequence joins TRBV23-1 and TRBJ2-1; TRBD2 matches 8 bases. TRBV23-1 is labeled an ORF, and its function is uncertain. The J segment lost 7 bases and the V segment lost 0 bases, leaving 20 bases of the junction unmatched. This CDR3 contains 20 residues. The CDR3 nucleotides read TGCGCCAGCAGTCAATCAATCCGGCCAGCGCGGGAGGATCGGTTTAATGAGCAGTTCTTC. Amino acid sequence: CASSQSIRPAREDRFNEQFF.

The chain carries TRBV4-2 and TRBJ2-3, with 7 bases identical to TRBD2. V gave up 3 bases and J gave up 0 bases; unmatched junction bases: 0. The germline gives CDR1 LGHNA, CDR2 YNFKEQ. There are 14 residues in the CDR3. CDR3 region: CASSQGGSTDTQYF. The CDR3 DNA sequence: TGTGCCAGCAGCCAGGGAGGGAGCACAGATACGCAGTATTTT.

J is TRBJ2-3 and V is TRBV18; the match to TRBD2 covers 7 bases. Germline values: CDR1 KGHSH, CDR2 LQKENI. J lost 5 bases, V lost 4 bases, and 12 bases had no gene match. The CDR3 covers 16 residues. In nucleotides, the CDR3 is TGTGCCAGCTCACTTTCCAGCGGGATTTTGGGAGATACGCAGTATTTT. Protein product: CASSLSSGILGDTQYF.